These 9 T cell receptor beta chains came from one sample sequenced in a study of blood T cells in healthy people across ages. A second PCR of 7 to 11 cycles used a sample-barcoded 5' primer and a J-beta primer mix. TCRdb reprocessed the 5' RACE reads via MiXCR and lists one record per CDR3 protein. This sample has 1.5 million to 2 million distinct CDR3 sequences, with less than 50% found just once. What was sequenced was blood. The receptor source for this set is a woman aged 40 to 49 in good health.

This clonotype was counted a few times. V and J are TRBV6-6 and TRBJ2-6, with D possibly called TRBD1 or TRBD2 (6 bases each). Germline V gives CDR1 MNHNY, CDR2 SVGAGI (reference sequence). The CDR3 is 17 residues long. Trimming left V 6 bases short and J 2 bases short, with 17 bases between. CDR3 sequence reads: CASSRGLASTGANVLTF. CDR3 DNA: TGTGCCAGCAGCAGGGGACTGGCGTCCACTGGGGCCAACGTCCTGACTTTC.

As for this clonotype: One junction end disagrees with the germline gene, perhaps due to a read error. The gene calls are TRBV11-2 and TRBJ2-1; D is perhaps TRBD1 (5 bases). Germline loops: CDR1 SGHAT, CDR2 FQNNGV. This CDR3 region has 16 residues. The CDR3: CASSLDWDGAYSEQFF. CDR3 in DNA: TGTGCCAGCAGCTTAGACTGGGATGGGGCTTACAGTGAGCAGTTCTTC.

The V and J genes are TRBV11-2 and TRBJ2-4; tentative D call: TRBD2 (5 bases). The end of the DNA is better explained by TRBJ2-7, so the J call may be wrong. This CDR3 spans 14 amino acids. The germline CDR1 and CDR2 sequences are SGHAT and FQNNGV. CDR3 in amino acids: CASMVEGSRYEQYF. The CDR3 DNA sequence: TGTGCCAGCATGGTCGAGGGCAGCCGCTACGAGCAGTACTTC.

The chain carries TRBV7-3 and TRBJ2-3; TRBD1 matches 10 bases. In germline, CDR1 is SGHTA, CDR2 FQGTGA. The length of the CDR3 is 15 residues. The V and J ends lost 1 base and 6 bases, in that order; junction bases with no gene match: 4. The CDR3 DNA sequence: TGTGCCAGCAGCTTAAGGACAGGGGGAAAGGATACGCAGTATTTT. Protein product: CASSLRTGGKDTQYF.

This rearrangement joins TRBV20-1 to TRBJ2-5; unclear D gene. This CDR3 comprises 12 residues. Per the germline V gene, CDR1 is DFQATT and CDR2 is SNEGSKA (reference sequence). The CDR3 coding sequence is TGCAGAGCAGCCGCGTCCCAAGAGACCCAGTACTTC. Translating gives CRAAASQETQYF.

In this sample, this clonotype turned up once. This sequence joins TRBV6-2 or TRBV6-3 and TRBJ2-3; no clear D gene. The CDR3 covers 13 residues. V was pared by 2 bases and J by 8 bases, with 11 bases between. Germline V gives CDR1 MNHEY, CDR2 SVGEGT. The CDR3 loop is CASSYDEVGTQYF. CDR3 coding DNA: TGTGCCAGCAGTTACGACGAAGTGGGTACGCAGTATTTT.

The genes are TRBV4-1 and TRBJ2-3; a possible D gene is TRBD2 (6 bases). Germline V gene data show CDR1 as MGHRA and CDR2 as YSYEKL. V was shortened by 5 bases and J by 8 bases, with 23 bases between the two germline ends. The CDR3 totals 16 residues. CDR3 DNA sequence: TGCGCCAGCAGCTTGGAGCAGGGCCGTGGAGGGGCTACGCAGTATTTT. Translating it yields CASSLEQGRGGATQYF.

The rearrangement links TRBV28 to TRBJ1-2; D unclear. Germline CDR1 reads MDHEN; CDR2 reads SYDVKM. The CDR3 sequence is 11 residues long. V lost 10 bases and J lost 1, with 7 bases in between. The chain's CDR3 is CATRNNYGYTF. CDR3 coding DNA: TGTGCCACCAGGAATAACTATGGCTACACCTTC.

This clonotype has just a few counts. The rearrangement uses TRBV5-1 and TRBJ2-7; weak D call: TRBD2 (6 bases). V was shortened by 6 bases and J by 4 bases, with 11 bases between the two germline ends. This CDR3 has 12 residues. From germline, CDR1 is SGHRS and CDR2 YFSETQ. The CDR3 loop reads CASNSGVYEQYF. DNA of the CDR3: TGCGCCAGCAACTCGGGGGTTTACGAGCAGTACTTC. Full variable domain (missing parts from reference TRBV5-1 and TRBJ2-7): KAGVTQTPRYLIKTRGQQVTLSCSPISGHRSVSWYQQTPGQGLQFLFEYFSETQRNKGNFPGRFSGRQFSNSRSEMNVSTLELGDSALYLCASNSGVYEQYFGPGTRLTVT.